The rows below give T cell receptor beta chains drawn from one sample of a study of blood T cell repertoires in COVID-19. Sequencing used immunoSEQ multiplex PCR; TCRdb keeps in-frame clones, though not all of them. The sample consists of 150,000 to 200,000 clones, around four fifths of them appearing once. Source material: peripheral blood. These receptors originate from a woman of 80 years or more with acute or convalescent COVID-19. The CDR3 runs from the conserved cysteine through the conserved F or W. Each record gives: clone size, J gene, V gene, D gene, CDR3 protein, CDR3 DNA. A D gene is named only where the DNA matches it firmly. Expanded clones get a size class; other rows say once, few or many, or leave the size out.

NA,TRBJ1-1,TRBV19,TRBD1,CASSPRRGRDTEAFF,TGTGCCAGTAGTCCCCGTAGGGGGCGAGACACTGAAGCTTTCTTT
NA,TRBJ2-5,TRBV24-1,NA,CATSDTPTGPRETQYF,TGTGCCACCAGTGACACCCCTACAGGGCCTCGGGAGACCCAGTACTTC
NA,TRBJ1-1,TRBV10-3,TRBD1,CAISDPDRAGSTEAFF,TGTGCCATCAGTGACCCCGACAGGGCGGGGAGCACTGAAGCTTTCTTT
NA,TRBJ2-6,TRBV27,TRBD2,CARSGEGSFSGANVLTF,TGTGCCAGGAGTGGGGAGGGGAGCTTCTCTGGGGCCAACGTCCTGACTTTC
NA,TRBJ2-5,TRBV2,NA,CASSEAGETQYF,TGTGCCAGCAGTGAAGCCGGGGAGACCCAGTACTTC
NA,TRBJ2-5,TRBV7-2,NA,CASSPLPGTWVGTQYF,TGTGCCAGCAGCCCCCTTCCGGGAACATGGGTCGGGACCCAGTACTTC
few,TRBJ2-3,TRBV5-1,TRBD1,CASSLGTGASTDTQYF,TGCGCCAGCAGCTTGGGGACAGGGGCCAGCACAGATACGCAGTATTTT
NA,TRBJ1-2,TRBV29-1,NA,CSVLGDSYGYTF,TGCAGCGTTCTCGGTGACAGCTATGGCTACACCTTC
NA,TRBJ2-3,TRBV10-3,NA,CAIRDDRSTDTQYF,TGTGCCATCAGGGACGACAGAAGCACAGATACGCAGTATTTT
NA,TRBJ2-1,TRBV11-2,TRBD2,CASSRVIAGVREQFF,TGTGCCAGCAGCCGCGTGATAGCGGGAGTCCGGGAGCAGTTCTTC
once,TRBJ2-1,TRBV7-7,TRBD2,CASSPSGGSYNEQFF,TGTGCTAGCAGCCCTAGCGGGGGGTCCTACAATGAGCAGTTCTTC
NA,TRBJ2-7,TRBV7-2,NA,CASSLANGGSYEQYF,TGTGCCAGCAGCTTAGCGAACGGGGGCTCCTACGAGCAGTACTTC
NA,TRBJ2-3,TRBV13,NA,CASSLGQRSRTDTQYF,TGTGCCAGCAGCTTAGGTCAGCGGTCACGCACAGATACGCAGTATTTT
NA,TRBJ1-5,TRBV7-2,NA,CASSLAQGSQPQHF,TGTGCCAGCAGCTTAGCTCAGGGAAGTCAGCCCCAGCATTTT
NA,TRBJ2-1,TRBV5-1,NA,CASSLSAEGYEQFF,TGCGCCAGCAGCTTGTCGGCAGAGGGCTATGAGCAGTTCTTC
once,TRBJ2-7,TRBV27,NA,CASSFRGARVYEQYF,TGTGCCAGCAGTTTTCGGGGGGCCCGGGTCTACGAGCAGTACTTC
NA,TRBJ1-3,TRBV5-1,TRBD1,CASSLTGGEGGTIYF,TGCGCCAGCAGCCTTACAGGGGGCGAAGGTGGCACCATATATTTT
NA,TRBJ2-3,TRBV29-1,NA,CSVERGTSTDTQYF,TGCAGCGTTGAAAGGGGGACAAGCACAGATACGCAGTATTTT
NA,TRBJ2-7,TRBV27,TRBD2,CASSLGRGDYEQYF,TGTGCCAGCAGTTTAGGGCGGGGGGACTACGAGCAGTACTTC
NA,TRBJ1-4,TRBV27,NA,CASRRVGVEKLFF,TGTGCCAGCCGTAGAGTTGGTGTTGAAAAACTGTTTTTT
NA,TRBJ1-2,TRBV19,NA,CASSITSVGYTF,TGTGCCAGTAGTATTACTTCGGTTGGCTACACCTTC
many,TRBJ2-1,TRBV7-3,TRBD1,CASRAGTGVNEQFF,TGTGCCAGCAGGGCCGGGACAGGGGTCAATGAGCAGTTCTTC
once,TRBJ1-4,TRBV5-1,TRBD1,CASSLQGAPGKLFF,TGCGCCAGCAGCTTACAGGGGGCGCCGGGGAAACTGTTTTTT
NA,TRBJ2-7,TRBV7-9,NA,CASSLGTVSYEQYF,TGTGCCAGCAGCTTAGGGACAGTCTCCTACGAGCAGTACTTC
many,TRBJ1-4,TRBV7-4,NA,CASSSRGGVDEKLFF,TGTGCCAGCAGCTCCCGGGGAGGGGTTGATGAAAAACTGTTTTTT
NA,TRBJ2-2,TRBV9,NA,CASSVFSIAVTGELFF,TGTGCCAGCAGCGTATTCTCTATAGCAGTCACCGGGGAGCTGTTTTTT
NA,TRBJ1-4,TRBV4-2,TRBD1,CASSPTTGVNEKLFF,TGTGCCAGCAGCCCAACGACAGGGGTTAATGAAAAACTGTTTTTT
NA,TRBJ2-2,TRBV28,TRBD2,CASRDSGSPGELFF,TGTGCCAGCAGGGATAGCGGGAGTCCCGGGGAGCTGTTTTTT
NA,TRBJ1-3,TRBV2,TRBD1,CASRLGQAGNTIYF,TGTGCCAGCAGACTGGGACAGGCTGGAAACACCATATATTTT
NA,TRBJ2-6,TRBV2,NA,CASSEQVQGANVLTF,TGTGCCAGCAGTGAACAGGTCCAAGGGGCCAACGTCCTGACTTTC
few,TRBJ1-2,TRBV19,TRBD1,CASRLGTGATYYGYTF,TGTGCCAGTAGATTGGGGACAGGGGCAACTTATTATGGCTACACCTTC
NA,TRBJ1-2,TRBV27,TRBD1,CASSRVGQGGGYTF,TGTGCCAGCAGTAGGGTCGGACAGGGGGGTGGCTACACCTTC
NA,TRBJ2-7,TRBV28,TRBD2,CASSFPRLAGMDTYEQYF,TGTGCCAGCAGTTTTCCACGACTAGCGGGGATGGACACCTACGAGCAGTACTTC
NA,TRBJ2-3,TRBV7-9,NA,CASSLVGEFTDTQYF,TGTGCCAGCAGCTTAGTCGGGGAATTCACAGATACGCAGTATTTT
NA,TRBJ1-3,TRBV7-9,NA,CASSFGSAGRQPNTIYF,TGTGCCAGCAGCTTTGGGTCGGCGGGGCGTCAGCCAAACACCATATATTTT
NA,TRBJ1-6,TRBV27,NA,CASSLWSSYNSPLHF,TGTGCCAGCAGTTTATGGAGCTCCTATAATTCACCCCTCCACTTT
NA,TRBJ2-5,TRBV6-2/TRBV6-3,TRBD2,CASSYPLAGGRGETQYF,TGTGCCAGCAGTTACCCTCTAGCGGGGGGACGAGGAGAGACCCAGTACTTC
once,TRBJ2-7,TRBV4-2,NA,CASSQDSGDYEQYF,TGTGCCAGCAGCCAAGATTCGGGAGACTACGAGCAGTACTTC
few,TRBJ2-7,TRBV3-1/TRBV3-2,NA,CASSLGYGRYEQYF,TGTGCCAGCAGCCTCGGTTACGGGAGATACGAGCAGTACTTC
NA,TRBJ2-3,TRBV3-1/TRBV3-2,TRBD2,CASSLRTSGIAADTQYF,TGTGCCAGCAGCCTAAGGACTAGCGGAATTGCGGCAGATACGCAGTATTTT
NA,TRBJ1-6,TRBV3-1/TRBV3-2,NA,CASSQDGVSPLHF,TGTGCCAGCAGCCAAGATGGAGTTTCACCCCTCCACTTT
NA,TRBJ1-6,TRBV14,NA,CASRRALTNSPLHF,TGTGCCAGCAGGCGGGCCTTGACGAATTCACCCCTCCACTTT
NA,TRBJ2-1,TRBV27,TRBD2,CASSPWTSGRVNEQFF,TGTGCCAGCAGTCCCTGGACTAGCGGGAGGGTAAATGAGCAGTTCTTC
NA,TRBJ2-7,TRBV3-1/TRBV3-2,NA,CASSRRTGSSYEQYF,TGTGCCAGCAGCCGAAGAACAGGGAGCTCCTACGAGCAGTACTTC
NA,TRBJ2-1,TRBV14,NA,CASSQDLLLGQFF,TGTGCCAGCAGCCAAGATCTTCTTCTCGGGCAGTTCTTC
NA,TRBJ1-3,TRBV10-1,NA,CASSESRSGNTIYF,TGCGCCAGCAGTGAGTCCCGCTCTGGAAACACCATATATTTT